This TCR beta chain came from a study of T cells in Graves' hyperthyroidism and ophthalmopathy. Looking at the study overall: Staff took peripheral blood when the initial diagnosis was made, before any treatment began.

Study findings and constraints: Among clonotypes expanded in thyroid above 0.001, most were also found in blood.

V was shortened by 1 base and J by 5 bases, with 12 bases between the two germline ends. The CDR3 sequence is 14 residues long. The germline V gene encodes CDR1 SGHTA and CDR2 FQGNSA. Graves' hyperthyroidism was deemed stable absent ophthalmopathy progression within 18 months. There are many counts of this clonotype. Its antigen is unidentified. RNA transcripts yielded amplified TCR beta CDR3 regions. In the first-round RT-PCR of the TCR CDR3, the HTBI primer set was used. MiXCR, run by TCRdb on the multiplex PCR reads, gives a single entry per CDR3 protein. The sample carries around 690,000 distinct CDR3 sequences, about 18% recorded once.

The gene calls are TRBV7-2 and TRBJ2-7, with D possibly called TRBD1 or TRBD2 (5 bases each). Sequencing input: blood. This receptor was obtained from a man in his fifties with Graves' hyperthyroidism. CDR3 sequence reads: CASSLVGANDEQYF. CDR3 sequence (DNA): TGTGCCAGCAGCTTAGTCGGGGCGAACGACGAGCAGTACTTC.